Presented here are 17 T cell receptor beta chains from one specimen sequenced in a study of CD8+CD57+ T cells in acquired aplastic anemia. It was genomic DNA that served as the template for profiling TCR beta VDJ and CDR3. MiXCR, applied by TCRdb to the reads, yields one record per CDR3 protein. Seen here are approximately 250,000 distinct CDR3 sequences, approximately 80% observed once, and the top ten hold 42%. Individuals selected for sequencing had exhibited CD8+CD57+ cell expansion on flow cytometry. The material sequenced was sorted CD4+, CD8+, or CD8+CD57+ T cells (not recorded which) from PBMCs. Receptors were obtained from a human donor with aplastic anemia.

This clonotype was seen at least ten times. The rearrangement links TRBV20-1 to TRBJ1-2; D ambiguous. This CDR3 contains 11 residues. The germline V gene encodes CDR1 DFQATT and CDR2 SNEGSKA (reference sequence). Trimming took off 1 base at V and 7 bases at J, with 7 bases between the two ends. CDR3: CSARVEGGYTF. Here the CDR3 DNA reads TGCAGTGCTAGAGTAGAAGGTGGCTACACCTTC.

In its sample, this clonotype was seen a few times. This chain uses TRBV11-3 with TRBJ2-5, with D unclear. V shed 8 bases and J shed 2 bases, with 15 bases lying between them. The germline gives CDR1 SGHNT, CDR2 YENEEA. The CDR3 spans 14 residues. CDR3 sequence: CASGRGSAQETQYF. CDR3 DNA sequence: TGTGCCAGCGGCAGAGGCAGCGCGCAAGAGACCCAGTACTTC.

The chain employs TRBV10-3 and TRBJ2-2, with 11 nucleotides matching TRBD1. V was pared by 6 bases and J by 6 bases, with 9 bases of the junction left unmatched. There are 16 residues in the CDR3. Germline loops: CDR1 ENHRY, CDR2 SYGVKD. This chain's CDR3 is CAISGQGALLAGELFF. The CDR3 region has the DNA TGTGCCATCAGCGGACAGGGGGCGCTTTTGGCCGGGGAGCTGTTTTTT.

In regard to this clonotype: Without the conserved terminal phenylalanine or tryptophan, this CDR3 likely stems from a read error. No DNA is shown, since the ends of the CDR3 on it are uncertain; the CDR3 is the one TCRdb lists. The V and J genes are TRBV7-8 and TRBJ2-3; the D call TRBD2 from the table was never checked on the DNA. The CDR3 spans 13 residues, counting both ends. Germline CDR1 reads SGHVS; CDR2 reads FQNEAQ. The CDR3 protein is CASSVAGGPATHY.

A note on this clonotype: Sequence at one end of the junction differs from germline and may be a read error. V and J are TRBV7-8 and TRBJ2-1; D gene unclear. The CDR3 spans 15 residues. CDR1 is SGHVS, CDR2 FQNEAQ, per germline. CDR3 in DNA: TGTGCCAGTAGTATAGCTAGAGGTGCCTATACTGAGCATTTCTTC. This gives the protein CASSIARGAYTEHFF.

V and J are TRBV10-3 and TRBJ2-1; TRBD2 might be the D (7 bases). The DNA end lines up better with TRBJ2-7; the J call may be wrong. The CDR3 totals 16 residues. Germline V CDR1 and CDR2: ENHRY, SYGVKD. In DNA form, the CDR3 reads TGTGCCAGCAGGCCGGGGGGCGGAAACGGTCAGGATGAGCAGTACGTC. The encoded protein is CASRPGGGNGQDEQYV.

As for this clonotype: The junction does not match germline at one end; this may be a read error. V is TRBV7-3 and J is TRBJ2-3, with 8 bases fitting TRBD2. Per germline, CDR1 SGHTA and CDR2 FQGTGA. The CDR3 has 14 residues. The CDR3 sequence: CASSHAVTTGREEF. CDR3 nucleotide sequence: TGTGCCAGCAGCCATGCTGTGACTACCGGGAGGGAAGAGTTT. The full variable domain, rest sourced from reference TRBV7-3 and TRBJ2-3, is GAGVSQTPSNKVTEKGKYVELRCDPISGHTALYWYRQSLGQGPEFLIYFQGTGAADDSGLPNDRFFAVRPEGSVSTLKIQRTERGDSAVYLCASSHAVTTGREEFGPGTRLTVL.

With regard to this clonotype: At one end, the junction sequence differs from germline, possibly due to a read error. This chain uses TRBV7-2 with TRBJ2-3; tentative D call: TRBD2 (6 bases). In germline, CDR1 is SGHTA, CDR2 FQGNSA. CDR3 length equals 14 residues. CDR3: CASSMSSCGELFFF. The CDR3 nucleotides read TGTGCCAGCAGCATGTCGAGCTGCGGGGAGCTGTTTTTTTTT. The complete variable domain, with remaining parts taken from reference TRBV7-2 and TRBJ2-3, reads GAGVSQSPSNKVTEKGKDVELRCDPISGHTALYWYRQSLGQGLEFLIYFQGNSAPDKSGLPSDRFSAERTGGSVSTLTIQRTQQEDSAVYLCASSMSSCGELFFFGPGTRLTVL.

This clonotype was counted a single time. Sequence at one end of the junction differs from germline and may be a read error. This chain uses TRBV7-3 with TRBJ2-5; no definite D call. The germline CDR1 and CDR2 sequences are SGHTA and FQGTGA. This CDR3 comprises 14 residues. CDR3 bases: TGTGCCAGCAGCAGTGGCAGCAGGCAAGGGACCCAGTACTTC. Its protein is CASSSGSRQGTQYF.

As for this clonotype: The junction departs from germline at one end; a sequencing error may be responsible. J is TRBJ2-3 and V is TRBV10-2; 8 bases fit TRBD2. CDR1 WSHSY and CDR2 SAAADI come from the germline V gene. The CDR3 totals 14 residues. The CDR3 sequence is CASSCSGEPDTQYF. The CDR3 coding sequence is TGCGCCAGCAGTTGTAGCGGGGAGCCAGATACCCAGTATTTT.

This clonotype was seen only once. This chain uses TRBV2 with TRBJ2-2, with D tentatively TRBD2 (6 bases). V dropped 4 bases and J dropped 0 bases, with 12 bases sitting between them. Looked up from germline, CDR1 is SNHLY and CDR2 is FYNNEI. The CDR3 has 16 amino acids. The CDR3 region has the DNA TGTGCCAGCAGTGGGAGCGGACTAACGAACACCGGGGAGCTGTTTTTT. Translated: CASSGSGLTNTGELFF. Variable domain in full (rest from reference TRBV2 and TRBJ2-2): EPEVTQTPSHQVTQMGQEVILRCVPISNHLYFYWYRQILGQKVEFLVSFYNNEISEKSEIFDDQFSVERPDGSNFTLKIRSTKLEDSAMYFCASSGSGLTNTGELFFGEGSRLTVL.

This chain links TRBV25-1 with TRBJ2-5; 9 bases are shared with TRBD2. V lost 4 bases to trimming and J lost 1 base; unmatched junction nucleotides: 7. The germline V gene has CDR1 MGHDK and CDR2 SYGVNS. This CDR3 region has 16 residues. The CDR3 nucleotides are TGTGCCAGCAGTGTAGCGGGGGCCAGGGGCCAAGAGACCCAGTACTTC. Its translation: CASSVAGARGQETQYF.

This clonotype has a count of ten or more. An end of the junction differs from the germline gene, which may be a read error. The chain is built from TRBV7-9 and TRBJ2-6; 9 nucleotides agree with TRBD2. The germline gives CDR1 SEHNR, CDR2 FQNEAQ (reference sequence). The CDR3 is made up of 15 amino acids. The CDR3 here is CASSFQRSGGSDETF. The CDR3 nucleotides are TGTGCCAGCAGCTTTCAAAGAAGCGGGGGGAGCGATGAGACCTTC.

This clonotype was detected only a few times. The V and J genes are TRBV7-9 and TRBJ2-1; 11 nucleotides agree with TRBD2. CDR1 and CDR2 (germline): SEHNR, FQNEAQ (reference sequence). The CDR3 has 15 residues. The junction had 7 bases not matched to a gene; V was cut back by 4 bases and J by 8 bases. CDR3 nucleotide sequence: TGTGCCAGCAGCTCGACTAGCGGGGTGAGCGATGAGCAGTTCTTC. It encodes CASSSTSGVSDEQFF.

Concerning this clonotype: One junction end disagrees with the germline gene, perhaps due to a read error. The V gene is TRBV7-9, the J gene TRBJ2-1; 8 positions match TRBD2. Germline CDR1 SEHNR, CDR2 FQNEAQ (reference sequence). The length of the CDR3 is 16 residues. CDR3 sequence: CASWAGGPEIYNGQFF. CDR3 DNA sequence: TGTGCCAGCTGGGCGGGAGGCCCGGAAATTTACAATGGGCAGTTCTTC.

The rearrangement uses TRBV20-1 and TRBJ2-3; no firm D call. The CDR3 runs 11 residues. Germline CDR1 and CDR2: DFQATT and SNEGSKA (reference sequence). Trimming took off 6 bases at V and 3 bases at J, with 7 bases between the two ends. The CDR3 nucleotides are TGCAGTGCACCTTTAACAGATACGCAGTATTTT. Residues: CSAPLTDTQYF.

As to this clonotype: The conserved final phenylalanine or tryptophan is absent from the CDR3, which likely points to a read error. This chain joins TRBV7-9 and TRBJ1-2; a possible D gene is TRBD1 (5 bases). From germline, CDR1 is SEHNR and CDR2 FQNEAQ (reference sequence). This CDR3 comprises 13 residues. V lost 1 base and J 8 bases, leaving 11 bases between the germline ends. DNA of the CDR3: TGTGCCAGCAGCTTAGGCCTTGCAGGGGGCTACACCTCC. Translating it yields CASSLGLAGGYTS.